The 15 T cell receptor beta chains reported below all come from one sample, sequenced in a study of blood T cell repertoires in COVID-19. The assay was immunoSEQ multiplex PCR, and TCRdb's table has in-frame clones only and misses some. Counted here are hundreds of thousands of clones, 70% to 90% occurring once; the ten biggest clones make up around 2%. The specimen sequenced was PBMCs or T cells enriched from blood (not recorded which). The receptors here all came from a middle-aged woman with acute COVID-19.

This clone was counted only a few times. The chain is built from TRBV10-2 and TRBJ2-2; D ambiguous. This CDR3 is 12 amino acids long. Germline V gene lookup returns CDR1 WSHSY and CDR2 SAAADI. The V and J ends lost 6 bases and 5 bases respectively, with 7 bases between them. CDR3 residues: CASRAKTGELFF. The CDR3 DNA sequence: TGCGCCAGCAGGGCCAAAACCGGGGAGCTGTTTTTT.

A few counts support this clone. The V gene is TRBV5-5, the J gene TRBJ1-5, with 8 bases that match TRBD1. In germline, CDR1 is SGHKS, CDR2 YYEKEE (reference sequence). This CDR3 region has 15 residues. V shed 4 bases, J shed 4 bases, and the junction held 7 bases outside the gene matches. CDR3 sequence reads: CASSPQGAPNQPQHF. Written as DNA, the CDR3 is TGTGCCAGCAGCCCCCAGGGGGCGCCGAATCAGCCCCAGCATTTT.

This sequence joins TRBV4-1 and TRBJ2-1, with TRBD2 matching over 7 bases. Germline CDR1 reads MGHRA; CDR2 reads YSYEKL. V gave up 4 bases and J gave up 0 bases; unmatched junction bases: 15. The CDR3 is 19 amino acids. CDR3 sequence: CASSPGLLAGDSSYNEQFF. The CDR3 DNA sequence: TGCGCCAGCAGCCCCGGTTTACTCGCGGGGGACTCCTCCTACAATGAGCAGTTCTTC.

The J gene is TRBJ1-2, the V gene TRBV6-1; TRBD1 might be the D (6 bases). CDR1 is MNHNS, CDR2 SASEGT, per germline. Trimming stripped 0 bases from V and 4 bases from J, with 12 bases between. The CDR3 extends over 15 amino acids. CDR3 DNA: TGTGCCAGCAGTGAAGCGCGTTGGACAGCCTATGGCTACACCTTC. Protein: CASSEARWTAYGYTF.

The chain uses TRBV19 and TRBJ1-1, with 7 nucleotides matching TRBD1. With 5 bases clipped from V and 2 bases from J, the junction kept 8 bases outside the gene matches. Germline CDR1 is LNHDA and CDR2 is SQIVND (reference sequence). The CDR3 sequence is 15 residues long. The CDR3 sequence: CASSSPGQTNTEAFF. CDR3 DNA: TGTGCCAGTAGTTCACCGGGACAGACAAACACTGAAGCTTTCTTT.

The gene calls are TRBV7-9 and TRBJ1-5; 7 bases are shared with TRBD1. This CDR3 has 13 amino acids. After removal of 4 bases from V and 6 bases from J, the junction contained 3 bases not matched to a gene. CDR1 is SEHNR and CDR2 is FQNEAQ in the germline V gene (reference sequence). In nucleotides, the CDR3 is TGTGCCAGCAGCTCTACAGGGGCTCAGCCCCAGCATTTT. It encodes CASSSTGAQPQHF.

This chain uses TRBV3-1 (or the pseudogene TRBV3-2) with TRBJ2-7; D perhaps matches TRBD1 (6 bases). V lost 4 bases to trimming and J lost 0 bases, with 13 bases between them. Germline V CDR1 and CDR2: LGHDT, YNNKEL (reference sequence). The CDR3 is 15 amino acids. CDR3 loop: CASSPQGRYSYEQYF. The CDR3 DNA follows: TGTGCCAGCAGCCCTCAGGGGCGTTACTCCTACGAGCAGTACTTC.

The chain employs TRBV19 and TRBJ2-2; 9 bases align to TRBD1. The junction had 7 bases not matched to a gene; V was cut back by 5 bases and J by 3 bases. Germline V CDR1 and CDR2: LNHDA, SQIVND (reference sequence). The CDR3 contains 16 residues. CDR3 nucleotides: TGTGCCAGTAGTGATCCGGGACAGGGTGACACCGGGGAGCTGTTTTTT. It encodes CASSDPGQGDTGELFF.

The chain links TRBV27 to TRBJ1-4, with D possibly TRBD1 on 5 matching bases. Trimming took off 6 bases at V and 3 bases at J, with 14 bases between the two ends. From germline, CDR1 is MNHEY and CDR2 SMNVEV (reference sequence). This CDR3 comprises 15 residues. The CDR3 loop reads CASSRLGGANEKLFF. In nucleotides, the CDR3 is TGTGCCAGCAGCCGCCTTGGGGGGGCTAATGAAAAACTGTTTTTT.

The chain carries TRBV6-5 and TRBJ1-1; D unresolved. Germline CDR1 is MNHEY and CDR2 is SVGAGI. This CDR3 has 13 amino acids. V lost 3 bases to trimming and J lost 1 base, with 6 bases between them. CDR3 sequence: CASSYTGNTEAFF. The DNA for the CDR3 is TGTGCCAGCAGTTATACGGGGAACACTGAAGCTTTCTTT.

The V call is TRBV27, the J call TRBJ2-1; TRBD1 matches at 8 bases. The germline V gene encodes CDR1 MNHEY and CDR2 SMNVEV (reference sequence). After removal of 6 bases from V and 7 bases from J, the junction contained 5 bases not matched to a gene. The CDR3 is 13 amino acids. The CDR3 spells CASSVRGRNEQFF. The DNA for the CDR3 is TGTGCCAGCAGCGTCAGGGGGCGAAATGAGCAGTTCTTC.

The rearrangement joins TRBV11-3 to TRBJ2-7, with a possible D match to TRBD2 (7 bases). The germline CDR1 and CDR2 sequences are SGHNT and YENEEA. This CDR3 has 14 amino acids. Trimming left V 0 bases short and J 4 bases short, with 10 bases between. The CDR3 nucleotides are TGTGCCAGCAGCTTAGAGGGGGGGCGATACGAGCAGTACTTC. This sequence encodes CASSLEGGRYEQYF.

The chain employs TRBV19 and TRBJ2-1; possibly TRBD2 for D (6 bases). Germline V CDR1 and CDR2: LNHDA, SQIVND (reference sequence). The length of the CDR3 is 16 residues. Trimming shortened V by 6 bases and J by 10 bases, and 25 bases separated the two germline ends. This chain's CDR3 is CASSRSTLATSGEQFF. The CDR3 DNA is TGTGCCAGTAGCCGATCCACGCTAGCGACGAGTGGGGAGCAGTTCTTC.

The CDR3 is CASSFSDRGLYQPQHF. The DNA for the CDR3 is TGTGCCAGCAGCTTTTCGGACAGGGGGCTTTATCAGCCCCAGCATTTT. The chain has TRBV7-9 and TRBJ1-5, with 11 nucleotides matching TRBD1. CDR1 SEHNR and CDR2 FQNEAQ come from the germline V gene (reference sequence). The CDR3 has 16 amino acids. The junction had 6 bases not matched to a gene; V was cut back by 3 bases and J by 5 bases.

The genes are TRBV9 and TRBJ2-3; 15 bases align to TRBD2. Germline loops: CDR1 SGDLS, CDR2 YYNGEE. V lost 0 bases to trimming and J lost 3 bases; unmatched junction nucleotides: 14. This CDR3 is built from 21 residues. This CDR3 reads CASSVGVRTSGGALKTDTQYF. CDR3 coding DNA: TGTGCCAGCAGCGTAGGCGTCCGGACTAGCGGGGGGGCCCTGAAGACAGATACGCAGTATTTT.